These 22 T cell receptor beta chains were all obtained from the same sample, sequenced in a study of T cells in Graves' hyperthyroidism and ophthalmopathy (dated by TCRdb to about 2019). Libraries were made using multiplex PCR. The sequencing machine was an Illumina HiSeq 2000. TCR beta CDR3 regions were amplified from RNA transcripts. The first round of RT-PCR for the TCR CDR3 was performed with the HTBI primer set and the Qiagen OneStep RT-PCR kit. TCRdb handled the public reads itself, with Q25 trimming in fastp and clone calling in MiXCR, and kept productive beta chains. Identical CDR3 proteins give one entry, which carries the most common genes and DNA. This sample gives a few hundred thousand distinct CDR3 sequences in total; about 16% of them show up just once. The top ten constitute less than 30% of the sample. Sequences were obtained from blood. The receptors shown here come from a woman between 25 and 40 years old with Graves' ophthalmopathy.

This clonotype was seen ten or more times. The chain uses TRBV28 and TRBJ2-3; no definite D call. CDR1 is MDHEN, CDR2 SYDVKM, per germline. The germline V and J ends were trimmed by 4 bases and 4 bases, with 18 bases remaining between them. The CDR3 runs 16 residues. The CDR3 DNA reads as TGTGCCAGCAGTTATAGAGCCTCCTTAGAGTCAGATACGCAGTATTTT. Protein: CASSYRASLESDTQYF.

This clonotype was found many times. This rearrangement joins TRBV7-3 to TRBJ2-1; TRBD2 matches at 12 bases. The CDR3 contains 20 residues. J was trimmed by 0 bases and V by 5 bases; bases with no gene match: 14. The germline gives CDR1 SGHTA, CDR2 FQGTGA. In nucleotides, the CDR3 is TGTGCCAGCAGCAAACCTTCGGGACTAGCGGGCCCTAGCTCCTACAATGAGCAGTTCTTC. It yields the protein CASSKPSGLAGPSSYNEQFF.

The V call is TRBV29-1, the J call TRBJ2-2, with TRBD1 as a possible D gene (7 bases). Germline assignment: CDR1 SQVTM and CDR2 ANQGSEA. Between the trimmed V and J ends, which lost 2 bases and 5 bases, there was a span of 18 bases. This CDR3 spans 16 amino acids. The CDR3 bases are TGCAGCGTTGAATTCACTGTGGCAGGGGGGACCGGGGAGCTGTTTTTT. This codes for CSVEFTVAGGTGELFF.

The CDR3, as DNA: TGCGCCAGCAGCCAAGCGCAGAGCTCCTACGAGCAGTACTTC. Protein sequence: CASSQAQSSYEQYF. The chain joins TRBV4-3 to TRBJ2-7; no clear D. Germline CDR1 reads LGHNA; CDR2 reads YSLEER. The CDR3 contains 14 residues. V was trimmed by 1 base and J by 0 bases, leaving 7 bases between them.

This CDR3 reads CASSSAFYSNQPQHF. As DNA, the CDR3 is TGTGCCAGCAGCTCAGCTTTTTATAGCAATCAGCCCCAGCATTTT. This sequence joins TRBV5-5 and TRBJ1-5; no clear D. Germline V gene data show CDR1 as SGHKS and CDR2 as YYEKEE (reference sequence). CDR3 length: 15 amino acids. The V and J ends lost 3 bases and 0 bases respectively, with 10 bases between them.

This clonotype was picked up many times. The chain recombines TRBV3-1 with TRBJ1-2; possible D gene TRBD1, 5 bases. Per the germline V gene, CDR1 is LGHDT and CDR2 is YNNKEL (reference sequence). V was cut by 4 bases and J by 1 base, with 10 bases left in between. The CDR3 has 14 amino acids. CDR3 DNA sequence: TGTGCCAGCAGCCTCCCAGGGAATAACTATGGCTACACCTTC. Its protein product is CASSLPGNNYGYTF. Based on the CDR3 plus reference TRBV3-1 and TRBJ1-2, the full variable domain is DTAVSQTPKYLVTQMGNDKSIKCEQNLGHDTMYWYKQDSKKFLKIMFSYNNKELIINETVPNRFSPKSPDKAHLNLHINSLELGDSAVYFCASSLPGNNYGYTFGSGTRLTVV.

The rearrangement joins TRBV12-3 or TRBV12-4 to TRBJ1-1; D gene uncertain. V gave up 5 bases and J gave up 0 bases, with 10 bases separating them. The CDR3 loop spans 14 amino acids. The CDR3 sequence is CASSDTAMNTEAFF. The CDR3 DNA reads TGTGCCAGCAGTGACACAGCAATGAACACTGAAGCTTTCTTT.

This clonotype was observed a few times. The V gene is TRBV7-2, the J gene TRBJ2-1; weak D call: TRBD1 (7 bases). The CDR3 contains 12 residues. Germline V gene lookup returns CDR1 SGHTA and CDR2 FQGNSA. V gave up 2 bases and J gave up 9 bases, with 8 bases separating them. The CDR3 DNA reads as TGTGCCAGCAGCTTACAGGGGGGTGAGCAGTTCTTC. It translates to CASSLQGGEQFF.

Many counts were recorded for this clonotype. The chain links TRBV7-2 to TRBJ2-5, with D perhaps TRBD2 (6 bases). The CDR3 runs 12 residues. Trimming left V 3 bases short and J 10 bases short, with 12 bases between. The germline gives CDR1 SGHTA, CDR2 FQGNSA. The CDR3 region has the DNA TGTGCCAGCAGCTTTTTTCGGGGGAACCAGTACTTC. Translating gives CASSFFRGNQYF.

The chain joins TRBV12-3 or TRBV12-4 to TRBJ1-1; 10 bases match TRBD1. The CDR3 extends over 14 amino acids. Losses at the gene ends were 7 bases for V and 3 bases for J; bases not matched to a gene: 5. The CDR3 DNA is TGTGCCAGCACCGACAGGGGGCGGTACACTGAAGCTTTCTTT. Its protein product is CASTDRGRYTEAFF.

This clonotype was found a few times. The rearrangement uses TRBV4-3 and TRBJ2-5, with D unclear. Trimming removed 3 bases at V and 2 bases at J, with 13 bases between. The CDR3 runs to 15 residues. Germline CDR1 reads LGHNA; CDR2 reads YSLEER. The CDR3 DNA reads TGCGCCAGCAGCCAGGTCCCAGGCTATCAAGAGACCCAGTACTTC. Translating it yields CASSQVPGYQETQYF.

The chain is built from TRBV4-1 and TRBJ2-1, with 10 bases that match TRBD2. Germline CDR1 is MGHRA and CDR2 is YSYEKL. The V gene end was trimmed by 3 bases and the J gene end by 10 bases; junction bases not matched to a gene: 9. The CDR3 spans 15 residues. CDR3 bases: TGCGCCAGCAGCCAGCCCCCGGGACTAGCGCCAGAGCAGTTCTTC. This encodes CASSQPPGLAPEQFF.

This chain joins TRBV5-4 and TRBJ2-7, with 13 nucleotides matching TRBD2. Trimming at V came to 0 bases and at J to 7 bases, leaving 4 bases not matched to a gene. Germline loops: CDR1 SGHNT, CDR2 YYREEE (reference sequence). The CDR3 has 15 residues. CDR3 sequence reads: CASSLELAGGMEQYF. CDR3 DNA sequence: TGTGCCAGCAGCTTGGAACTAGCGGGAGGGATGGAGCAGTACTTC.

In its sample, this clonotype was seen a few times. The chain is built from TRBV29-1 and TRBJ1-2; no clear D. CDR3 length: 17 residues. The V and J ends lost 3 bases and 0 bases respectively, with 20 bases between them. The germline V gene encodes CDR1 SQVTM and CDR2 ANQGSEA. In nucleotides, the CDR3 is TGCAGCGTTGAGTTGACGGCGCACCGGTTCCCTAACTATGGCTACACCTTC. It specifies CSVELTAHRFPNYGYTF.

The chain carries TRBV2 and TRBJ2-7, with 12 positions matching TRBD1. Trimming at V came to 6 bases and at J to 4 bases, leaving 7 bases not matched to a gene. Germline V gene data show CDR1 as SNHLY and CDR2 as FYNNEI. The CDR3 consists of 15 residues. CDR3 in DNA: TGTGCCAGCAGGATGGGGGACAGGGGGCAGTACGAGCAGTACTTC. This codes for CASRMGDRGQYEQYF.

To note about this clonotype: This may come from a read error, since a much larger clone is one base off. The V gene is TRBV20-1, the J gene TRBJ2-7, with D possibly matching TRBD2 (5 bases). V was pared by 3 bases and J by 4 bases, with 7 bases between. Per germline, CDR1 DFQATT and CDR2 SNEGSKA (reference sequence). The CDR3 totals 11 residues. CDR3 DNA sequence: TGCAGTGCTAGGGGGAGTTACGAGCAGTACTTC. Translation: CSARGSYEQYF.

Ten or more counts support this clonotype. The chain joins TRBV27 to TRBJ1-5; 10 positions match TRBD1. From germline, CDR1 is MNHEY and CDR2 SMNVEV (reference sequence). V was clipped by 2 bases and J by 9 bases; unmatched bases: 4. The CDR3 spans 14 residues. This chain's CDR3 is CASSLGQGGGPQHF. CDR3 coding DNA: TGTGCCAGCAGTTTAGGACAGGGGGGTGGGCCCCAGCATTTT.

In DNA form, the CDR3 reads TGTGCCAGCAGCTTTCCACAGGGTTTCCAAGAGACCCAGTACTTC. Encoded protein: CASSFPQGFQETQYF. This chain joins TRBV11-3 and TRBJ2-5; D possibly corresponds to TRBD1 (6 bases). The germline gives CDR1 SGHNT, CDR2 YENEEA. V lost 3 bases and J 1 base, leaving 12 bases between the germline ends. The CDR3 has 15 amino acids. Full variable domain (missing parts from reference TRBV11-3 and TRBJ2-5): EAGVVQSPRYKIIEKKQPVAFWCNPISGHNTLYWYLQNLGQGPELLIRYENEEAVDDSQLPKDRFSAERLKGVDSTLKIQPAELGDSAVYLCASSFPQGFQETQYFGPGTRLLVL.

The sample holds many counts of this clonotype. The chain combines TRBV2 with TRBJ2-7; weak D call: TRBD1 (6 bases). Germline loops: CDR1 SNHLY, CDR2 FYNNEI. V lost 4 bases, J lost 0 bases, and 16 bases lay in between. The CDR3 runs 16 residues. This CDR3 is CASSAGTHVSSYEQYF. CDR3 coding DNA: TGTGCCAGCAGTGCCGGGACACATGTTAGCTCCTACGAGCAGTACTTC.

This clonotype was counted only a few times. This chain joins TRBV12-3 or TRBV12-4 and TRBJ2-5, with D maybe TRBD2 (5 bases). The V end lost 5 bases, the J end lost 0 bases, and 10 bases lay between the germline ends. The CDR3 is 14 residues long. In nucleotides, the CDR3 is TGTGCCAGCAGTCCAAGGGAGTACCAAGAGACCCAGTACTTC. It yields the protein CASSPREYQETQYF.

In its sample, this clonotype was seen many times. The genes are TRBV11-2 and TRBJ2-2, with 7 bases fitting TRBD1. Germline V gene lookup returns CDR1 SGHAT and CDR2 FQNNGV. CDR3 size: 14 residues. The ends lost 5 bases at V and 6 bases at J; junction bases unmatched: 6. The CDR3 coding sequence is TGTGCCAGCAGCGAGAACAGGGGCGCCGGGGAGCTGTTTTTT. Amino acid sequence: CASSENRGAGELFF.

The chain couples TRBV5-8 to TRBJ2-2; 11 bases line up with TRBD2. Germline V gene data show CDR1 as SGHTS and CDR2 as YDEGEE. V was pared by 4 bases and J by 6 bases, with 17 bases of the junction left unmatched. The CDR3 has 19 amino acids. CDR3: CASSPLWTSGSWVAGELFF. The CDR3 DNA reads TGTGCCAGCAGCCCGCTATGGACTAGCGGGTCCTGGGTCGCCGGGGAGCTGTTTTTT.